Shown below are 10 T cell receptor beta chains from a single sample sequenced in a study of T cells in Graves' hyperthyroidism and ophthalmopathy. From RNA transcripts, TCR beta CDR3 regions were amplified. A first-round RT-PCR of the TCR CDR3 used the HTBI primer set. TCRdb analysed the multiplex PCR reads with MiXCR anew, one entry per CDR3 protein. Among about 290,000 distinct CDR3 sequences, roughly an eighth were seen once, and the ten largest hold under 8%. The sample consisted of blood. The receptors shown here come from a woman aged 40 to 55 with Graves' hyperthyroidism.

This clonotype was observed many times. The chain carries TRBV30 and TRBJ1-2; D not certain. The V and J ends lost 3 bases and 0 bases respectively, with 5 bases between them. This CDR3 is 12 amino acids long. The V gene's germline CDR1 is GTSNPN and CDR2 SVGIG (reference sequence). CDR3 sequence (DNA): TGTGCCTGGAGAATAGCTAACTATGGCTACACCTTC. This encodes CAWRIANYGYTF.

The rearrangement joins TRBV18 to TRBJ1-1; maybe TRBD1 (5 bases). The CDR3 extends over 15 amino acids. V was clipped by 2 bases and J by 1 base, with 11 bases between them. The germline gives CDR1 KGHSH, CDR2 LQKENI. The CDR3 DNA sequence: TGTGCCAGCTCACCAAGGTGGGGGAAGAACACTGAAGCTTTCTTT. Protein sequence: CASSPRWGKNTEAFF.

This clonotype has ten or more counts. The CDR3 reads CASSYERGYTF. CDR3 in DNA: TGTGCCAGCAGTTACGAAAGAGGCTACACCTTC. This chain uses TRBV6-2 or TRBV6-3 with TRBJ1-2; no definite D call. This CDR3 contains 11 residues. The germline gives CDR1 MNHEY, CDR2 SVGEGT. Trimming left V 2 bases short and J 8 bases short, with 6 bases between.

This clonotype was seen many times. The V and J genes are TRBV7-9 and TRBJ1-1; possibly TRBD1 for D (5 bases). Trimming took off 1 base at V and 3 bases at J, with 12 bases between the two ends. Germline V gives CDR1 SEHNR, CDR2 FQNEAQ (reference sequence). This CDR3 is 15 amino acids long. This CDR3 is CASSLDPGRYTEAFF. CDR3 bases: TGTGCCAGCAGCTTAGATCCGGGACGATACACTGAAGCTTTCTTT.

This clonotype has ten or more counts. This chain uses TRBV3-1 with TRBJ1-2, with D perhaps TRBD1 (5 bases). Germline values: CDR1 LGHDT, CDR2 YNNKEL (reference sequence). V lost 1 base, J lost 6 bases, and 15 bases lay in between. The CDR3 loop spans 15 amino acids. The CDR3 region is CASSQVQTEGDGYTF. The CDR3 DNA sequence: TGTGCCAGCAGCCAAGTGCAGACAGAAGGAGATGGCTACACCTTC.

This clonotype was recorded many times. The chain combines TRBV28 with TRBJ2-1; D is uncertain. This CDR3 is built from 14 residues. Germline loops: CDR1 MDHEN, CDR2 SYDVKM. The germline V and J ends were trimmed by 5 bases and 5 bases, with 13 bases remaining between them. The CDR3 sequence: CASSKVNIHNEQFF. Here the CDR3 DNA reads TGTGCCAGCAGTAAGGTCAACATTCACAATGAGCAGTTCTTC.

A few counts support this clonotype. V and J are TRBV11-2 and TRBJ2-5; 8 nucleotides agree with TRBD1. This CDR3 is built from 16 residues. V dropped 3 bases and J dropped 5; count of bases not matched to a gene: 11. Germline CDR1 and CDR2: SGHAT and FQNNGV. CDR3 residues: CASSFLGQGARETQYF. CDR3 sequence (DNA): TGTGCCAGCAGCTTTCTGGGTCAGGGGGCGCGGGAGACCCAGTACTTC.

This clonotype was seen repeatedly, ten times or more. J is TRBJ2-1 and V is TRBV5-6; D perhaps matches TRBD1 (5 bases). This CDR3 region has 16 residues. Trimming shortened V by 0 bases and J by 0 bases, and 10 bases separated the two germline ends. Germline CDR1 reads SGHDT; CDR2 reads YYEEEE. In DNA, the CDR3 is TGTGCCAGCAGCTTGGGCGGACACAGCTCCTACAATGAGCAGTTCTTC. Translated, it gives CASSLGGHSSYNEQFF.

This clonotype has at least ten counts. The chain combines TRBV6-1 with TRBJ2-7; possible D gene TRBD2, 5 bases. The CDR3 spans 14 residues. Germline V gene data show CDR1 as MNHNS and CDR2 as SASEGT. V was pared by 3 bases and J by 2 bases, with 11 bases between. CDR3 DNA: TGTGCCAGCAGTGATGAGGGATACCCCTACGAGCAGTACTTC. Its translation: CASSDEGYPYEQYF.

This clonotype was seen a handful of times. A read error may be the cause here, since a much bigger clone is one base away. The chain uses TRBV12-5 and TRBJ2-7; D is undetermined. The length of the CDR3 is 12 residues. V gave up 9 bases and J gave up 5 bases, with 14 bases separating them. Germline V gene lookup returns CDR1 LGHNT and CDR2 FRNRAP. DNA for the CDR3: TGTGCTAGCTCGTTAGGGAAGGACGAGCAGTACTTC. The encoded protein is CASSLGKDEQYF. The complete variable domain, with remaining parts taken from reference TRBV12-5 and TRBJ2-7, reads DARVTQTPRHKVTEMGQEVTMRCQPILGHNTVFWYRQTMMQGLELLAYFRNRAPLDDSGMPKDRFSAEMPDATLATLKIQPSEPRDSAVYFCASSLGKDEQYFGPGTRLTVT.